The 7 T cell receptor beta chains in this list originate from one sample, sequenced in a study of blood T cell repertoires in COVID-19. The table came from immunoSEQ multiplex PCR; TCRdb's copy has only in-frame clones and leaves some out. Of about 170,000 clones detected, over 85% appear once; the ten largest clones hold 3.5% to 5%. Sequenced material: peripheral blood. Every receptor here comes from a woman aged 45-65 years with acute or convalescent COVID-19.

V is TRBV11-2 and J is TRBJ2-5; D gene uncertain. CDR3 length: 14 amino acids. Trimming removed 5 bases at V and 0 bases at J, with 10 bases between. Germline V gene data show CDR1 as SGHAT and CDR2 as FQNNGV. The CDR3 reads CASSPGANQETQYF. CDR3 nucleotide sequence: TGTGCCAGCAGCCCCGGAGCGAACCAAGAGACCCAGTACTTC.

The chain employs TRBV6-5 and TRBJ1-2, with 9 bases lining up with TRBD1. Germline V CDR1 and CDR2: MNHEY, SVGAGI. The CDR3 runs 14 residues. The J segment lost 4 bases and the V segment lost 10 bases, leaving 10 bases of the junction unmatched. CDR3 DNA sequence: TGTGCCACCCACGAACAGGGGGCAGGCTATGGCTACACCTTC. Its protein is CATHEQGAGYGYTF.

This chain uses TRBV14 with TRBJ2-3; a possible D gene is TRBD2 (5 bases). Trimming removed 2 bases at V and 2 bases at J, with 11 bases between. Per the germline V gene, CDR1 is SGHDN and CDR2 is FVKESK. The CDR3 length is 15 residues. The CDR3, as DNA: TGTGCCAGCAGCCAAATAAGCGGCTACACAGATACGCAGTATTTT. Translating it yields CASSQISGYTDTQYF.

CDR3 sequence (DNA): TGTGCCAGCTCACCATTTGATATTAGCGGGAGCAAAGAGACCCAGTACTTC. Its translation is CASSPFDISGSKETQYF. This chain links TRBV18 with TRBJ2-5, with 9 bases identical to TRBD2. With 2 bases clipped from V and 3 bases from J, the junction kept 10 bases outside the gene matches. CDR3 size: 17 residues. Germline loops: CDR1 KGHSH, CDR2 LQKENI.

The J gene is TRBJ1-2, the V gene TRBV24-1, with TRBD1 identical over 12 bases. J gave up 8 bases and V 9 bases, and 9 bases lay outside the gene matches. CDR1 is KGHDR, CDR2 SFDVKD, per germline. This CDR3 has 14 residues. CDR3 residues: CATRDRGPAAGYTF. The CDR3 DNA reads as TGTGCCACCCGGGACAGGGGGCCGGCGGCGGGCTACACCTTC.

CDR3 region: CATSRQAQETQYF. CDR3 in DNA: TGTGCCACCAGTAGGCAGGCTCAAGAGACCCAGTACTTC. The chain recombines TRBV24-1 with TRBJ2-5; no clear D. V lost 6 bases to trimming and J lost 2 bases, with 9 bases between them. CDR3 length equals 13 residues. Germline lookup yields CDR1 KGHDR and CDR2 SFDVKD.

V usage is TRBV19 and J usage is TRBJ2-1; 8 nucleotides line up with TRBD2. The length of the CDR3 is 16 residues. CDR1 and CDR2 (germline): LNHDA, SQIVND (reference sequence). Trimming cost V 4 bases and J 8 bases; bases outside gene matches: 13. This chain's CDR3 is CASSSPWAGGSHEQFF. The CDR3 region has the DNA TGTGCCAGTAGTAGCCCTTGGGCGGGGGGATCCCATGAGCAGTTCTTC.